This T cell receptor beta chain is from a study of blood T cell repertoires in COVID-19. Study details: COVID-19 samples from acute and convalescent phases originated in the United States, Italy and Spain. T cells, B-cell-depleted T cells, or PBMCs supplied cDNA or gDNA.

V was pared by 0 bases and J by 0 bases, with 9 bases between. Looked up from germline, CDR1 is KGHSH and CDR2 is LQKENI. The CDR3 sequence is 17 residues long. The data were produced by immunoSEQ multiplex PCR, yet TCRdb's version contains in-frame clones alone and is incomplete. The repertoire holds about 190,000 clones, with 86% as singletons. Grouping used clinical history reported by participants in a survey and questionnaire. Recovered Cohort 3 donors showed two negative PCRs, clearance, or symptom resolution. The sequence was collected from a woman aged 25 to 39 who had recovered from COVID-19. The chain employs TRBV18 and TRBJ1-6, with D hard to call. The sequencing sample was made of PBMCs or T cells enriched from blood (not recorded which). This chain's CDR3 is CASSPPMGSSYNSPLHF. The CDR3 DNA reads as TGTGCCAGCTCACCACCGATGGGGAGCTCCTATAATTCACCCCTCCACTTT.